The 11 T cell receptor beta chains reported below all come from one sample, sequenced in a study of blood T cell repertoires in COVID-19. The repertoire was sequenced with immunoSEQ multiplex PCR; TCRdb's copy has only in-frame clones and lacks some. The repertoire holds hundreds of thousands of clones, with more than 75% as singletons. Sequenced input: PBMCs or T cells enriched from blood (not recorded which). The origin of the receptors is a woman aged 50 to 60 who had recovered from COVID-19.

The chain is built from TRBV2 and TRBJ2-1; 9 nucleotides agree with TRBD2. This CDR3 is 13 amino acids long. Per the germline V gene, CDR1 is SNHLY and CDR2 is FYNNEI. Trimming cost V 7 bases and J 7 bases; bases outside gene matches: 5. CDR3 bases: TGTGCCAGCACCACGACTAGCGGTAATGAGCAGTTCTTC. As protein: CASTTTSGNEQFF.

This chain uses TRBV28 with TRBJ1-4, with D perhaps TRBD1 (5 bases). This CDR3 contains 14 residues. Germline CDR1 reads MDHEN; CDR2 reads SYDVKM. The ends were cut back, 6 bases at V and 6 bases at J, with 14 bases in the middle. For the CDR3, the DNA is TGTGCCAGCAGCCCAGGGCAAGCGCATGAAAAACTGTTTTTT. This encodes CASSPGQAHEKLFF.

V gene TRBV4-1 combines with J gene TRBJ2-7; D may be TRBD1 (5 bases). The CDR3 contains 15 residues. V was trimmed by 1 base and J by 3 bases, leaving 13 bases between them. CDR1 MGHRA and CDR2 YSYEKL come from the germline V gene. The CDR3 region has the DNA TGCGCCAGCAGCCAAGGTGACAGAACATTCTACGAGCAGTACTTC. It is translated as CASSQGDRTFYEQYF.

This clone is a singleton in its sample. This rearrangement joins TRBV15 to TRBJ1-5, with D perhaps TRBD1 (6 bases). Between the trimmed V and J ends, which lost 5 bases and 3 bases, there was a span of 11 bases. CDR1 is LNHNV and CDR2 is YYDKDF in the germline V gene (reference sequence). This CDR3 is 14 amino acids long. The chain's CDR3 is CATSPQGDNQPQHF. CDR3 bases: TGTGCCACCAGCCCACAGGGAGACAATCAGCCCCAGCATTTT.

V and J are TRBV18 and TRBJ1-6; TRBD1 agrees at 10 bases. This CDR3 is built from 15 residues. Germline CDR1 is KGHSH and CDR2 is LQKENI. The J segment lost 8 bases and the V segment lost 6 bases, leaving 7 bases of the junction unmatched. CDR3 sequence (DNA): TGTGCCAGCTCCGGACAGGGGGGGGTGCATTCACCCCTCCACTTT. Translating gives CASSGQGGVHSPLHF.

The chain recombines TRBV28 with TRBJ2-4; perhaps TRBD2 as D (6 bases). Germline CDR1 and CDR2: MDHEN and SYDVKM. CDR3 length: 15 residues. V lost 3 bases to trimming and J lost 6 bases, with 15 bases between them. This CDR3 is CASSLVTGSGNIQYF. The CDR3 DNA sequence: TGTGCCAGCAGTTTGGTGACGGGTAGCGGAAACATTCAGTACTTC.

V gene TRBV3-1 (or the pseudogene TRBV3-2) combines with J gene TRBJ2-7; D might be TRBD2 (6 bases). V shed 3 bases and J shed 3 bases, with 12 bases lying between them. The CDR3 consists of 14 residues. Germline lookup yields CDR1 LGHDT and CDR2 YNNKEL (reference sequence). CDR3 sequence reads: CASSHGLANYEQYF. The CDR3 bases are TGTGCCAGCAGCCACGGGCTAGCGAACTACGAGCAGTACTTC.

The table lists this clone with a count of one. V usage is TRBV5-4 and J usage is TRBJ2-1; 14 nucleotides match TRBD2. With 4 bases clipped from V and 8 bases from J, the junction kept 8 bases outside the gene matches. This CDR3 region has 16 residues. CDR1 and CDR2 from the germline V gene are SGHNT and YYREEE (reference sequence). The CDR3 coding sequence is TGTGCCAGCAGCCGACTAGCGGGAGGGCTGCCGGATGAGCAGTTCTTC. It specifies CASSRLAGGLPDEQFF.

The genes are TRBV28 and TRBJ2-5, with D maybe TRBD2 (6 bases). Germline-derived CDR1 and CDR2 are MDHEN and SYDVKM. The CDR3 runs 14 residues. V lost 6 bases to trimming and J lost 1 base, with 12 bases between them. The CDR3 nucleotides read TGTGCCAGCAGCCTGAGGGGACTCCAAGAGACCCAGTACTTC. The encoded protein is CASSLRGLQETQYF.

J is TRBJ2-3 and V is TRBV2, with D unclear. This CDR3 contains 12 residues. V was shortened by 6 bases and J by 4 bases, with 8 bases between the two germline ends. Germline CDR1 is SNHLY and CDR2 is FYNNEI. CDR3 in amino acids: CASSQVADTQYF. CDR3 DNA: TGTGCCAGCAGCCAGGTAGCAGATACGCAGTATTTT.

J is TRBJ1-2 and V is TRBV5-6; the D is unclear. Germline CDR1 SGHDT, CDR2 YYEEEE. Trimming removed 4 bases from V and 6 bases from J, with 13 bases in between. The CDR3 spans 13 residues. The CDR3 DNA follows: TGTGCCAGCAGCCGAAGGAGAGTGGATGGCTACACCTTC. Its translation: CASSRRRVDGYTF.